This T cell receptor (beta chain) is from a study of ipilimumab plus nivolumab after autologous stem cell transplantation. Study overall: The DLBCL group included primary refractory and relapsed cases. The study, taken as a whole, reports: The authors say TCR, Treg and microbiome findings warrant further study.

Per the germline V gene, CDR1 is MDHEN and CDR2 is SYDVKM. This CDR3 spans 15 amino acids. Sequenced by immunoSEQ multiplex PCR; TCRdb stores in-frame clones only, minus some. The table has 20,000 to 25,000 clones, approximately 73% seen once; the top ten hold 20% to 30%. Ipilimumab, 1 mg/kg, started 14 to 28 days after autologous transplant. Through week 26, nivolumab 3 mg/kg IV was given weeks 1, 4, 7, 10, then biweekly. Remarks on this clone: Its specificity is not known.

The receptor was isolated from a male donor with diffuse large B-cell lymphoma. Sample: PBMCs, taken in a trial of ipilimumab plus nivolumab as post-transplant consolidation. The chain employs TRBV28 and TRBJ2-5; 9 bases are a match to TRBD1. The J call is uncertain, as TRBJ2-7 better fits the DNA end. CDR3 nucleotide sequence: TGTGCCAGCAGTACATCAGGACAGGGGAGCTACGAGCAGTACTTC. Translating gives CASSTSGQGSYEQYF.